These 11 T cell receptor beta chains were all obtained from the same sample, sequenced in a study of tumor-infiltrating lymphocytes in primary liver carcinoma. TCR beta cDNA came from about 0.45 ug total RNA, primed with a constant-region primer. Researchers made the TCR beta libraries by running three nested multiplex PCR rounds with slightly modified ARM-PCR. It was with TRBV1-TRBV30 forward primers and a C-beta reverse primer that the first two PCR rounds were run, at around 11 cycles each. TCRdb re-called the multiplex PCR reads through MiXCR, storing one row per CDR3 protein. The data hold 90,000 to 110,000 distinct CDR3 sequences, with around 83% observed a single time. The roughly 19-33 mg bulk tissue piece was not sorted before simultaneous RNA and DNA extraction. The sample consisted of liver tumor tissue from sampling region 3. Specified subset: tumor region T3, left-lateral pole. The receptors were sampled from a man aged 35 to 55 with primary liver carcinoma and hepatitis B virus infection.

About this clonotype itself: The junction departs from germline at one end; a sequencing error may be responsible. The chain is built from TRBV6-1 and TRBJ2-3; tentatively, D is TRBD2 (6 bases). CDR1 MNHNS and CDR2 SASEGT come from the germline V gene. The CDR3 is 12 amino acids. The CDR3 sequence is CASSLSGYTPHF. In DNA, the CDR3 is TGTGCTAGCAGTCTTAGCGGTTATACGCCGCATTTT.

This clonotype was seen once. Here the CDR3 omits its conserved ending phenylalanine or tryptophan, so a read error is the likely source. Because the CDR3's place on the DNA is in doubt, the DNA is left out and the CDR3 is given as listed by TCRdb. The chain uses TRBV6-5 and TRBJ2-1; the tabulated D call, TRBD2, remains unverified against the DNA. The CDR3 sequence runs 11 residues, both termini included. Germline V gives CDR1 MNHEY, CDR2 SVGAGI. The CDR3 spells CASGSEGERFV.

In the case of this clonotype: Mismatch with germline at one junction end may stem from a read error. V and J are TRBV5-5 and TRBJ2-1; D is ambiguous. Germline V gives CDR1 SGHKS, CDR2 YYEKEE (reference sequence). This CDR3 comprises 15 residues. The CDR3 loop is CVSSLGLNTVNEQFF. Here the CDR3 DNA reads TGTGTCAGCAGCTTGGGTCTAAATACGGTCAATGAGCAGTTCTTC.

A word on this clonotype: Without the conserved terminal phenylalanine or tryptophan, this CDR3 likely stems from a read error. This chain joins TRBV10-2 and TRBJ2-7; D is unresolved. The length of the CDR3 is 12 residues. The V end was cut by 3 bases, the J end by 7 bases, with 10 bases between. The germline V gene encodes CDR1 WSHSY and CDR2 SAAADI. The CDR3 reads CASSDAVGEQYL. The DNA for the CDR3 is TGCGCCAGCAGTGACGCGGTGGGTGAGCAGTACTTA.

This clonotype is a singleton in its sample. V is TRBV29-1 and J is TRBJ2-1; D is undetermined. V lost 7 bases and J 0 bases, leaving 10 bases between the germline ends. Per germline, CDR1 SQVTM and CDR2 ANQGSEA. This CDR3 is built from 13 residues. The CDR3: CSAAHISYNEQFF. The CDR3 DNA reads TGCAGCGCCGCCCACATCTCCTACAATGAGCAGTTCTTC.

On this clonotype: No conserved phenylalanine or tryptophan ends this CDR3, so it is likely a read error. The V and J genes are TRBV6-2 or TRBV6-3 and TRBJ2-7; D is unresolved. V lost 0 bases to trimming and J lost 2 bases, with 11 bases between them. This CDR3 contains 15 residues. Looked up from germline, CDR1 is MNHEY and CDR2 is SVGEGT. CDR3 nucleotide sequence: TGTGCCAGCAGTTACTCAGATGGAGTCCCCTACGAGCAGTACTCC. Translating it yields CASSYSDGVPYEQYS.

The rearrangement links TRBV29-1 to TRBJ2-7, with 10 bases identical to TRBD1. This CDR3 spans 13 amino acids. Unmatched junction bases numbered 7, after V lost 5 bases and J lost 6 bases. CDR1 and CDR2 from the germline V gene are SQVTM and ANQGSEA. The CDR3 here is CSVRQGAPGEQYF. The CDR3 DNA follows: TGCAGCGTTAGACAGGGGGCTCCGGGCGAGCAGTACTTC.

With respect to this clonotype: Germline and junction disagree at one end, which may indicate a read error. The chain is built from TRBV6-6 and TRBJ2-4; possibly TRBD2 for D (5 bases). CDR1 MNHNY and CDR2 SVGAGI come from the germline V gene (reference sequence). The CDR3 has 13 amino acids. The CDR3 loop is CASRLTEENIQYF. DNA for the CDR3: TGTGCCAGCAGGCTGACGGAGGAAAATATTCAGTACTTC.

This clonotype was seen more than once but under ten times. One base away lies a much larger clone, so this may be a sequencing read error. The chain couples TRBV19 to TRBJ1-5; D is ambiguous. Per the germline V gene, CDR1 is LNHDA and CDR2 is SQIVND (reference sequence). CDR3 length: 13 amino acids. In nucleotides, the CDR3 is TGTACCACCCGGAGGTCGGTTAATCAGCCCCAGCATTTT. The encoded protein is CTTRRSVNQPQHF.

This clonotype has just one count. Compared with germline, one end of the junction differs, possibly owing to a read error. This chain uses TRBV29-1 with TRBJ2-5; TRBD2 is a possible D gene (6 bases). The CDR3 runs to 14 residues. Per germline, CDR1 SQVTM and CDR2 ANQGSEA. This chain's CDR3 is CSLATRGDQEIQYF. As DNA, the CDR3 is TGCAGCCTTGCGACTAGGGGTGACCAAGAGATCCAGTACTTC. The whole variable domain, remainder taken from reference TRBV29-1 and TRBJ2-5, is SAVISQKPSRDICQRGTSLTIQCQVDSQVTMMFWYRQQPGQSLTLIATANQGSEATYESGFVIDKFPISRPNLTFSTLTVSNMSPEDSSIYLCSLATRGDQEIQYFGPGTRLLVL.

Remarks on this clonotype: The junction departs from the called germline gene at one end, perhaps through a read error. The chain is built from TRBV5-1 and TRBJ2-3, with 7 bases identical to TRBD2. Germline loops: CDR1 SGHRS, CDR2 YFSETQ. This CDR3 region has 14 residues. The CDR3 DNA follows: TGCGCCAGCAACTTGGGGGGGTTCCCAGTTACGCAGTATTTT. It is translated as CASNLGGFPVTQYF.